This entry is about one T cell receptor (beta chain). Sequenced by immunoSEQ multiplex PCR; TCRdb stores in-frame clones only, minus some. The sample has 50,000 to 60,000 clones, more than 85% seen once. CDR1 and CDR2 (germline): MNHEY, SMNVEV (reference sequence). The V and J ends lost 2 bases and 0 bases, in that order; junction bases with no gene match: 5. CDR3 length equals 16 residues. The sample belongs to a study of lymphopenia after photon versus proton radiotherapy. This rearrangement joins TRBV27 to TRBJ2-3; TRBD2 matches 7 bases. The input for sequencing was peripheral blood, taken from a patient treated with photon-based radiotherapy. The sequence was collected from a woman in her 40s with cholangiocarcinoma. CDR3: CASSLSGAGSTDTQYF. The CDR3 DNA reads TGTGCCAGCAGTTTAAGCGGGGCGGGGAGCACAGATACGCAGTATTTT.